Detailed here is one T cell receptor (beta chain). This clonotype has more than one count but fewer than ten. This clone's antigen is unknown. No per-base quality is available; no much larger clone lies one base away. Libraries were prepared through 5' RACE. Data came from an Illumina MiSeq. TCRdb reprocessed the public reads (quality trimming at Q25 with fastp, clone calling with MiXCR) and kept in-frame beta chains. For every CDR3 protein sequence, its rows merge into one entry that carries the most common genes and DNA. This sample comprises 40,000 to 45,000 distinct CDR3 sequences, around 4.5% of them detected only once. More than 8% of the sample is in the top ten clones. This sample is drawn from a study of T cells of healthy individuals (dated by TCRdb to 2017 to 2018). From cysteine to phenylalanine, the CDR3 is 15 amino acids long. Only the CDR3 DNA stays, 45 bases, in frame from base 1. Between the V and J ends, shortened by 5 bases and 3 bases respectively, the junction contains 14 bases. The germline V gene yields SGHVS for CDR1 and FQNEAQ for CDR2.

The chain employs TRBV7-8 and TRBJ1-5; the D gene assignment is ambiguous. This sequence originates from a human donor in good health. The CDR3 protein: CASSPRWQLNQPQHF. Read as DNA, the sequence is TGTGCCAGCAGCCCAAGGTGGCAGCTCAATCAGCCCCAGCATTTT.